The 30 T cell receptor beta chains given below trace back to one sample, sequenced in a study of a mutant IDH1 vaccine in newly diagnosed glioma. Only in-frame clones appear in the TCRdb table, and some are missing; sequencing was by immunoSEQ multiplex PCR. The sample lists approximately 50,000 clones; 76% were seen once. Described time point: week 47, end of study. Every vaccine dose comprised 300 ug of mutant IDH1 20-mer peptide plus topical imiquimod. Their antigen targets remain unknown. The sequenced sample was PBMCs, obtained from a glioma patient whose treatment included an IDH1 peptide vaccine. The source is a woman in her thirties or forties with glioma. Some clones in this sample may be carry-over from other donors' samples.

V usage is TRBV5-6 and J usage is TRBJ1-5; 7 nucleotides agree with TRBD1. Germline values: CDR1 SGHDT, CDR2 YYEEEE. V trimming: 4 bases; J trimming: 6 bases; junction bases outside the gene matches: 4. The CDR3 consists of 13 residues. The CDR3 loop reads CASSRQGLQPQHF. The CDR3 DNA is TGTGCCAGCAGCCGACAGGGACTTCAGCCCCAGCATTTT.

The chain joins TRBV9 to TRBJ1-1; D uncertain. The CDR3 spans 14 residues. The germline V gene encodes CDR1 SGDLS and CDR2 YYNGEE. The ends were cut back, 0 bases at V and 6 bases at J, with 12 bases in the middle. The CDR3 reads CASSVVMGRAEAFF. DNA of the CDR3: TGTGCCAGCAGCGTAGTTATGGGTAGGGCTGAAGCTTTCTTT. Supplemented by reference TRBV9 and TRBJ1-1, the full variable domain reads DSGVTQTPKHLITATGQRVTLRCSPRSGDLSVYWYQQSLDQGLQFLIQYYNGEERAKGNILERFSAQQFPDLHSELNLSSLELGDSALYFCASSVVMGRAEAFFGQGTRLTVV.

This clone was picked up a small number of times. This sequence joins TRBV4-1 and TRBJ1-1, with D perhaps matching TRBD1 (5 bases). V lost 0 bases and J lost 0, with 8 bases in between. The CDR3 covers 15 residues. The V gene's germline CDR1 is MGHRA and CDR2 YSYEKL. Here the CDR3 reads CASSQDPTVNTEAFF. As DNA, the CDR3 is TGCGCCAGCAGCCAAGATCCGACAGTGAACACTGAAGCTTTCTTT.

This rearrangement joins TRBV11-2 to TRBJ2-7; 7 bases agree with TRBD2. V gave up 2 bases and J gave up 2 bases; unmatched junction bases: 6. Germline V gene data show CDR1 as SGHAT and CDR2 as FQNNGV. The CDR3 length is 15 residues. CDR3 sequence reads: CASSLRAGDPYEQYF. The CDR3, as DNA: TGTGCCAGCAGCTTAAGGGCGGGGGACCCCTACGAGCAGTACTTC.

This clone was detected a few times. The V call is TRBV14, the J call TRBJ2-1; 7 positions match TRBD2. J lost 1 base, V lost 4 bases, and 1 base had no gene match. CDR1 and CDR2 from the germline V gene are SGHDN and FVKESK. This CDR3 is built from 14 residues. CDR3 nucleotide sequence: TGTGCCAGCAGCCGGGGGGGGTCCTACAATGAGCAGTTCTTC. Translation: CASSRGGSYNEQFF. The whole variable domain, remainder taken from reference TRBV14 and TRBJ2-1, is EAGVTQFPSHSVIEKGQTVTLRCDPISGHDNLYWYRRVMGKEIKFLLHFVKESKQDESGMPNNRFLAERTGGTYSTLKVQPAELEDSGVYFCASSRGGSYNEQFFGPGTRLTVL.

The chain joins TRBV30 to TRBJ1-1, with D perhaps matching TRBD1 (5 bases). This CDR3 region has 13 residues. Germline V gene sequence: CDR1 GTSNPN, CDR2 SVGIG (reference sequence). V was pared by 5 bases and J by 1 base, with 11 bases between. This chain's CDR3 is CAWETAANTEAFF. CDR3 DNA: TGTGCCTGGGAGACAGCTGCGAACACTGAAGCTTTCTTT.

The V call is TRBV2, the J call TRBJ1-5; tentatively, D is TRBD1 (5 bases). CDR3 length equals 13 residues. Germline assignment: CDR1 SNHLY and CDR2 FYNNEI. Between the trimmed V and J ends, which lost 4 bases and 6 bases, there was a span of 10 bases. CDR3 loop: CASSAGSGQPQHF. The CDR3 coding sequence is TGTGCCAGCAGTGCAGGGAGCGGTCAGCCCCAGCATTTT.

This clone was counted only a few times. In nucleotides, the CDR3 is TGTGCCAGCAGTGAAGAACGGGTGACTAATGAAAAACTGTTTTTT. Its protein product is CASSEERVTNEKLFF. This chain uses TRBV6-1 with TRBJ1-4; unclear D gene. Between the trimmed V and J ends, which lost 1 base and 2 bases, there was a span of 8 bases. The germline V gene has CDR1 MNHNS and CDR2 SASEGT. The CDR3 has 15 residues.

This clone occurred a few times. This chain connects TRBV7-2 to TRBJ1-5; 11 nucleotides align to TRBD1. V gave up 5 bases and J gave up 4 bases; unmatched junction bases: 7. The length of the CDR3 is 16 residues. Germline V gene data show CDR1 as SGHTA and CDR2 as FQGNSA. The chain's CDR3 is CASSPRTGGTNQPQHF. The CDR3 DNA follows: TGTGCCAGCAGCCCCCGGACAGGGGGCACAAATCAGCCCCAGCATTTT.

This chain joins TRBV6-1 and TRBJ1-2, with a weak D call TRBD1 (6 bases). Trimming removed 11 bases at V and 5 bases at J, with 15 bases between. CDR1 is MNHNS and CDR2 is SASEGT in the germline V gene. This CDR3 is built from 12 residues. CDR3 nucleotide sequence: TGTGCCGGTACCGGGGGCGGATATGGCTACACCTTC. It specifies CAGTGGGYGYTF.

This rearrangement joins TRBV12-5 to TRBJ1-2; unclear D gene. Germline V gene lookup returns CDR1 LGHNT and CDR2 FRNRAP. The CDR3 totals 15 residues. This chain's CDR3 is CAEGRGDKAENGYTF. The CDR3 DNA follows: TGTGCCGAAGGGCGGGGAGATAAAGCGGAGAATGGCTACACCTTC. Combining the CDR3 with reference TRBV12-5 and TRBJ1-2 gives the whole variable domain DARVTQTPRHKVTEMGQEVTMRCQPILGHNTVFWYRQTMMQGLELLAYFRNRAPLDDSGMPKDRFSAEMPDATLATLKIQPSEPRDSAVYFCAEGRGDKAENGYTFGSGTRLTVV.

In its sample, this clone was seen a few times. The J gene is TRBJ1-1, the V gene TRBV4-3, with TRBD1 matching over 8 bases. Germline values: CDR1 LGHNA, CDR2 YSLEER. There are 11 residues in the CDR3. V lost 8 bases and J lost 11; bases outside the gene matches: 7. CDR3 sequence reads: CASGTGIFAFF. CDR3 nucleotide sequence: TGCGCCAGCGGGACAGGAATCTTTGCTTTCTTT.

V gene TRBV6-5 combines with J gene TRBJ2-7; perhaps TRBD2 as D (7 bases). V dropped 2 bases and J dropped 3 bases, with 14 bases sitting between them. CDR3 length: 15 amino acids. Germline V gives CDR1 MNHEY, CDR2 SVGAGI. CDR3 coding DNA: TGTGCCAGCAGTTACGGGGGGGACATATTCTACGAGCAGTACTTC. Its translation is CASSYGGDIFYEQYF.

The gene calls are TRBV15 and TRBJ1-3, with no clear D. Trimming stripped 0 bases from V and 1 base from J, with 7 bases between. CDR1 is LNHNV and CDR2 is YYDKDF in the germline V gene (reference sequence). This CDR3 is built from 15 residues. The CDR3, as DNA: TGTGCCACCAGCAGAGATCCAGGATCTGGAAACACCATATATTTT. It translates to CATSRDPGSGNTIYF.

The J gene is TRBJ1-4, the V gene TRBV6-6, with D possibly being TRBD1 (6 bases). The CDR3 has 14 residues. From germline, CDR1 is MNHNY and CDR2 SVGAGI (reference sequence). V was pared by 2 bases and J by 8 bases, with 12 bases between. The CDR3 DNA is TGTGCCAGCAGTTACACGGGGGCGGGAGAAAAACTGTTTTTT. It codes for CASSYTGAGEKLFF.

The CDR3, as DNA: TGTGCTAGTGGTTTGGTGGGTCGACAGTTACCCTATGGCTACACCTTC. Translation gives CASGLVGRQLPYGYTF. This chain joins TRBV12-5 and TRBJ1-2, with D possibly TRBD1 on 5 matching bases. From germline, CDR1 is LGHNT and CDR2 FRNRAP. The CDR3 extends over 16 amino acids. V lost 0 bases and J 4 bases, leaving 15 bases between the germline ends.

In its sample, this clone was seen a few times. The J gene is TRBJ1-1, the V gene TRBV25-1; no firm D call. Germline V gene data show CDR1 as MGHDK and CDR2 as SYGVNS. The length of the CDR3 is 16 residues. Trimming took 3 bases from V and 0 from J, leaving 14 bases between them. The CDR3: CASSDFGRELNTEAFF. DNA for the CDR3: TGTGCCAGCAGTGATTTTGGTCGCGAACTGAACACTGAAGCTTTCTTT.

As concerns this clone: Other DNA sequences in this sample translate to the same CDR3. This rearrangement joins TRBV5-1 to TRBJ1-1; D ambiguous. CDR1 SGHRS and CDR2 YFSETQ come from the germline V gene. The CDR3 sequence is 15 residues long. The V end was cut by 0 bases, the J end by 4 bases, with 13 bases between. Here the CDR3 reads CASSLVSRESTEAFF. In DNA, the CDR3 is TGCGCCAGCAGCTTGGTGTCCAGAGAGAGCACTGAAGCTTTCTTT.

The chain combines TRBV13 with TRBJ2-1; D call uncertain. V lost 6 bases and J 3 bases, leaving 21 bases between the germline ends. Germline V gene sequence: CDR1 PRHDT, CDR2 FYEKMQ (reference sequence). The CDR3 is 17 amino acids. The CDR3 DNA reads TGTGCCAGCAGTCCCCAACTTAACTCCGCCGACTACAATGAGCAGTTCTTC. Amino acids: CASSPQLNSADYNEQFF.

The rearrangement joins TRBV25-1 to TRBJ1-1; D possibly corresponds to TRBD1 (6 bases). Deletions cut 2 bases from V and 6 bases from J, with 10 bases between. This CDR3 has 13 residues. Per germline, CDR1 MGHDK and CDR2 SYGVNS. The CDR3 region is CASSEIRGAEAFF. Written as DNA, the CDR3 is TGTGCCAGCAGTGAAATAAGGGGGGCTGAAGCTTTCTTT.

This chain uses TRBV15 with TRBJ2-7; D remains ambiguous. Germline V CDR1 and CDR2: LNHNV, YYDKDF (reference sequence). The V end was cut by 1 base, the J end by 10 bases, with 14 bases between. The length of the CDR3 is 13 residues. In nucleotides, the CDR3 is TGTGCCACCAGCAGAGTATCCCTGGGCAGACAGTACTTC. It yields the protein CATSRVSLGRQYF. Using reference TRBV15 and TRBJ2-7 for the parts outside the CDR3, the full variable domain is DAMVIQNPRYQVTQFGKPVTLSCSQTLNHNVMYWYQQKSSQAPKLLFHYYDKDFNNEADTPDNFQSRRPNTSFCFLDIRSPGLGDTAMYLCATSRVSLGRQYFGPGTRLTVT.

The gene calls are TRBV16 and TRBJ1-1; D not resolved. The CDR3 runs 14 residues. Germline CDR1 reads KGHSY; CDR2 reads FQNENV. Trimming pared 4 bases from V and 1 base from J, leaving 10 bases between. This CDR3 is CASSLWTGNTEAFF. The CDR3 region has the DNA TGTGCCAGCAGCCTCTGGACGGGGAACACTGAAGCTTTCTTT. Combining the CDR3 with reference TRBV16 and TRBJ1-1 gives the whole variable domain GEEVAQTPKHLVRGEGQKAKLYCAPIKGHSYVFWYQQVLKNEFKFLISFQNENVFDETGMPKERFSAKCLPNSPCSLEIQATKLEDSAVYFCASSLWTGNTEAFFGQGTRLTVV.

This clone was detected only a few times. The genes are TRBV27 and TRBJ1-3; D is uncertain. CDR1 and CDR2 (germline): MNHEY, SMNVEV (reference sequence). The CDR3 has 15 residues. Between the trimmed V and J ends, which lost 0 bases and 2 bases, there was a span of 8 bases. The CDR3 region is CASSLSPAPGNTIYF. CDR3 DNA: TGTGCCAGCAGTTTATCACCGGCCCCTGGAAACACCATATATTTT.

CDR3 region: CASSELAGEGNQPQHF. CDR3 DNA: TGTGCCAGCAGTGAACTGGCTGGGGAGGGCAATCAGCCCCAGCATTTT. This rearrangement joins TRBV6-1 to TRBJ1-5; D unresolved. The CDR3 sequence is 16 residues long. The ends were cut back, 2 bases at V and 2 bases at J, with 13 bases in the middle. The V gene's germline CDR1 is MNHNS and CDR2 SASEGT.

This chain's CDR3 is CAWSVQGGGAGYTF. The CDR3 DNA follows: TGTGCCTGGAGTGTACAGGGGGGCGGGGCCGGCTACACCTTC. The chain has TRBV30 and TRBJ1-2; 8 bases align to TRBD1. The J segment lost 8 bases and the V segment lost 0 bases, leaving 8 bases of the junction unmatched. From germline, CDR1 is GTSNPN and CDR2 SVGIG (reference sequence). This CDR3 is 14 amino acids long.

The gene calls are TRBV6-6 and TRBJ1-1, with a possible D match to TRBD1 (6 bases). The germline V and J ends were trimmed by 7 bases and 5 bases, with 14 bases remaining between them. Germline V gives CDR1 MNHNY, CDR2 SVGAGI (reference sequence). There are 13 residues in the CDR3. CDR3 in amino acids: CASNLQGGTEAFF. CDR3 DNA: TGTGCCAGCAATCTACAGGGAGGAACTGAAGCTTTCTTT.

This chain links TRBV7-6 with TRBJ1-1; D may be TRBD1 (6 bases). CDR3 length equals 16 residues. Per the germline V gene, CDR1 is SGHVS and CDR2 is FNYEAQ. V was trimmed by 5 bases and J by 1 base, leaving 17 bases between them. This chain's CDR3 is CASSATGGGGNTEAFF. The CDR3 nucleotides are TGTGCCAGCAGCGCAACCGGGGGCGGGGGGAACACTGAAGCTTTCTTT.

The genes are TRBV14 and TRBJ2-5; D is perhaps TRBD1 or TRBD2 (6 bases each). Germline-derived CDR1 and CDR2 are SGHDN and FVKESK. The CDR3 length is 15 residues. The germline V and J ends were trimmed by 4 bases and 5 bases, with 17 bases remaining between them. CDR3 DNA: TGTGCCAGCAGCCCGGGGGAGCGGAGGGGGGAGACCCAGTACTTC. Encoded protein: CASSPGERRGETQYF. The whole variable domain, remainder taken from reference TRBV14 and TRBJ2-5, is EAGVTQFPSHSVIEKGQTVTLRCDPISGHDNLYWYRRVMGKEIKFLLHFVKESKQDESGMPNNRFLAERTGGTYSTLKVQPAELEDSGVYFCASSPGERRGETQYFGPGTRLLVL.

This chain joins TRBV7-8 and TRBJ2-7, with 8 bases lining up with TRBD2. The junction had 11 bases not matched to a gene; V was cut back by 0 bases and J by 7 bases. The CDR3 sequence is 16 residues long. Germline CDR1 and CDR2: SGHVS and FQNEAQ. The CDR3 DNA sequence: TGTGCCAGCAGCTTAGCGAAGGGACTAGGATTCTTTGAGCAGTACTTC. This gives the protein CASSLAKGLGFFEQYF.

The rearrangement joins TRBV10-3 to TRBJ2-1; TRBD1 matches 12 bases. Germline V CDR1 and CDR2: ENHRY, SYGVKD. With 6 bases clipped from V and 8 bases from J, the junction kept 8 bases outside the gene matches. This CDR3 spans 15 amino acids. CDR3 residues: CAIRAGTGGWDEQFF. CDR3 sequence (DNA): TGTGCCATCAGAGCCGGGACAGGGGGCTGGGATGAGCAGTTCTTC.